This entry is about one T cell receptor (beta chain). Its antigen is not identified. The data stem from a study of CD8 T cells in ankylosing spondylitis. Study results and caveats: CD8+ disease-linked clones were present at relatively low frequencies in blood. About eight highly homologous variants made up a TCR beta motif that seemed to typify ankylosing spondylitis blood. Matched ankylosing spondylitis synovial fluid reportedly showed significant enrichment of disease-linked clones.

Construction of TCR beta libraries was performed using quantitative 5'-RACE with molecular barcodes. TCRdb called the 5' RACE reads again in MiXCR, with one record for every CDR3 protein. The profile shows 220,000 or so distinct CDR3 sequences, 15% to 20% of them singletons. CDR1 is ENHRY and CDR2 is SYGVKD in the germline V gene. Trimming stripped 0 bases from V and 0 bases from J, with 11 bases between. This CDR3 has 17 amino acids. The rearrangement joins TRBV10-3 to TRBJ2-2; no clear D. The material sequenced was blood, either unsorted or a sorted T cell fraction (not recorded which). This clonotype was obtained from a male donor with ankylosing spondylitis. The CDR3 reads CAISESGVGANTGELFF. For the CDR3, the DNA is TGTGCCATCAGTGAGTCCGGAGTTGGGGCGAACACCGGGGAGCTGTTTTTT.